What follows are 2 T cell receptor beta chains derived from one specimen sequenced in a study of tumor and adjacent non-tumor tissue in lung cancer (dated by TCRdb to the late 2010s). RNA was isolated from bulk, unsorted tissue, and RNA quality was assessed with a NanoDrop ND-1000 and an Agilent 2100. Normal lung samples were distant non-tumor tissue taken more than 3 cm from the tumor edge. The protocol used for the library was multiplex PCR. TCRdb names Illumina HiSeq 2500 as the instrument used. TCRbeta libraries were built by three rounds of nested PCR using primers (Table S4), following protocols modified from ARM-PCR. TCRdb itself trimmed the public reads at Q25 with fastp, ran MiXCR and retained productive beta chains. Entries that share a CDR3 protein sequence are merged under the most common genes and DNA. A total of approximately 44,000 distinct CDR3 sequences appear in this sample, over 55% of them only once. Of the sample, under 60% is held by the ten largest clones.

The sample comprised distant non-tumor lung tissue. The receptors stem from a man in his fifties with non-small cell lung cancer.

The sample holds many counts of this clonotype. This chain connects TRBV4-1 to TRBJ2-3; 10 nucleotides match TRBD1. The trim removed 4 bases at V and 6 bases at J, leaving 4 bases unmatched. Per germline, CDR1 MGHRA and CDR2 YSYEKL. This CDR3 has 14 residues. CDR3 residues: CASSPGQGSDTQYF. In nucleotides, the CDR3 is TGCGCCAGCAGCCCGGGACAGGGGTCCGATACGCAGTATTTT.

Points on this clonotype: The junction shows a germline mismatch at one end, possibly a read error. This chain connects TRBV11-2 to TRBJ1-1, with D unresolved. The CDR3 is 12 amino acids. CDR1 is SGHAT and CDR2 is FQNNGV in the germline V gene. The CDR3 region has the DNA TGTGCCATCAGCTCGGATAGGGCTGAAGCTTTCTTT. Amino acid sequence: CAISSDRAEAFF.